The present T cell receptor beta chain was sequenced within a study of T cells after yellow fever vaccination. In the study overall: Low-cell-number fractions were prepared with SMART-Seq v4 Ultra Low Input. Study-level findings and limits: Researchers cautioned that FACS-sorted repertoires could harbor abundant clonotypes contaminating from the bulk population. Most clones from primary vaccination resurfaced after the booster (around 97% CD4, about 91% CD8).

Production of TCR cDNA was by 5'RACE template switching, which also added a universal primer site and UMIs. MiXCR, applied by TCRdb to the 5' RACE reads, yields one record per CDR3 protein. The sample yields 100,000 to 150,000 distinct CDR3 sequences, roughly 9% seen once. This CDR3 is built from 16 residues. In germline, CDR1 is LGHDT, CDR2 YNNKEL (reference sequence). V gave up 0 bases and J gave up 2 bases; unmatched junction bases: 5. As to this clonotype: The antigen is not known.

The source is a young man who received the YFV17D yellow fever vaccine. The sequenced sample was CD8+ T cells sorted from PBMCs, obtained on the day of the yellow fever booster vaccination. The chain joins TRBV3-1 to TRBJ2-7; TRBD2 agrees at 9 bases. CDR3 sequence reads: CASSQDGSGGPYEQYV. The DNA for the CDR3 is TGTGCCAGCAGCCAAGATGGTAGCGGGGGCCCCTACGAGCAGTACGTC.